The subject of this entry is one T cell receptor beta chain. The target antigen is unknown. Unique molecular identifiers were built into the TCR beta cDNA libraries. TCRdb fed the PCR reads into MiXCR, producing one record per CDR3 protein. The profile shows about 540,000 distinct CDR3 sequences, 34% of them singletons. The sample originates from a study of post-analysis software for immune sequencing data. The CDR3 has 14 amino acids. The V gene's germline CDR1 is DFQATT and CDR2 SNEGSKA (reference sequence). Trimming removed 5 bases at V and 6 bases at J, with 16 bases between. Study-wide results and limits: Co-batched samples clustered tightly together by F measure. TRBV5-6, TRBV5-1 and TRBV20-1 were among four or five TRBV segments more frequent in patients than controls. Those with multiple sclerosis, the patient group, showed significantly lower normalized Chao1 diversity than controls.

The sample was blood. The chain links TRBV20-1 to TRBJ2-2; D is unresolved. The TCR sequence derives from a girl between 2 and 17 years old with multiple sclerosis. The CDR3 DNA reads as TGCAGTGCTGGTCTCCTCGGACCGGCCGGGGAGCTGTTTTTT. Translated, it gives CSAGLLGPAGELFF.